These T cell receptor beta chains were read from a single sample in a study of T cell repertoires in cytomegalovirus infection. One entry per CDR3 protein, called by TCRdb with MiXCR from the reads. The sample holds tens of thousands of distinct CDR3 sequences, 20% to 25% seen once. These receptors have no known antigen. Sample: CD8+ T cells from cultured PBMCs, taken from culture after CMV antigen stimulation. Every receptor here comes from a human donor in good health (CMV status not recorded). Some clones in this sample may be carry-over from other donors' samples. The CDR3 runs from the conserved cysteine through the conserved F or W. A D gene is named only where the DNA matches it firmly. The listing skips clone size in some rows; elsewhere it reads once, few, many or a size class.

>TRBJ1-6|TRBV20-1|.|.
TGCAGTGCTAGAGATCGGGACTCCGGAGCTTATAATTCACCCCTCCACTTT
CSARDRDSGAYNSPLHF
>TRBJ1-2|TRBV4-3|TRBD1|few
TGCGCCAGCAGCCAAGACATTAGGACAGGGAGTCACTATGGCTACACCTTC
CASSQDIRTGSHYGYTF
>TRBJ1-1|TRBV25-1|TRBD1|few
TGTGCCAGCAGTGAATATCCCCCCCTCCCGGGACAGGACTCCATGAACACTGAAGCTTTCTTT
CASSEYPPLPGQDSMNTEAFF
>TRBJ1-1|TRBV12-5|.|.
TGTGCTAGTGGTTTGGGCGACAGCAACACTGAAGCTTTCTTT
CASGLGDSNTEAFF
>TRBJ1-1|TRBV6-2/TRBV6-3|TRBD1|once
TGTGCCAGCAGTAAGGGATTCCGGGACAGGATCCGATTGTTTGAAGAAGCTTTCTTT
CASSKGFRDRIRLFEEAFF
>TRBJ1-1|TRBV5-1|.|.
TGCGCCAGCAGATCCGACAGACCTGAAGCTTTCTTT
CASRSDRPEAFF
>TRBJ1-2|TRBV6-6|TRBD1|few
TGTGCCAGCAGTTACTCTACTCGCAGGGGGGACTATGGCTACACCTTC
CASSYSTRRGDYGYTF
>TRBJ1-3|TRBV12-3/TRBV12-4|.|.
TGTGCCAGCAGTTTAGACCACAGAAGGGGAAACACCATATATTTT
CASSLDHRRGNTIYF
>TRBJ1-5|TRBV7-2|.|few
TGTGCCAGCAGCTTAATGGTCAATCAGCCCCAGCATTTT
CASSLMVNQPQHF
>TRBJ1-2|TRBV19|TRBD1|few
TGTGCCAGTAGTACGAACACCGGGACAGTCGATGGCTACACCTTC
CASSTNTGTVDGYTF
>TRBJ2-7|TRBV6-2/TRBV6-3|TRBD1|.
TGTGCCAGCAGTTACTCGACAGGGATCAACTACGAGCAGTACTTC
CASSYSTGINYEQYF
>TRBJ1-1|TRBV11-2|.|few
TGTGCCAGCAGATTGGGACTGACTGAAGCTTTCTTT
CASRLGLTEAFF
>TRBJ2-7|TRBV5-6|.|.
TGTGCCAGCAGCGACGGGACGGTCTACGAGCAGTACTTC
CASSDGTVYEQYF
>TRBJ1-1|TRBV7-6|.|.
TGTGCCAGCAGCTTAGAGCCTTCCTACACTGAAGCTTTCTTT
CASSLEPSYTEAFF
>TRBJ2-5|TRBV10-1|TRBD2|many
TGCGCCAGCTCAAGAGGAGGCGCGGGGGGACCTCAAGAGACCCAGTACTTC
CASSRGGAGGPQETQYF
>TRBJ2-3|TRBV7-3|TRBD1|many
TGTGCCAGCAGCATCCGACAGGGTGGCACAGATACGCAGTATTTT
CASSIRQGGTDTQYF
>TRBJ2-7|TRBV6-5|.|.
TGTGCCAGCAGTTATGGTGGGGGAGGCTACGAGCAGTACTTC
CASSYGGGGYEQYF
>TRBJ1-3|TRBV7-9|.|.
TGTGCCAGCAGCTTGGGCAGGGCGGATCTACGGACATCTGGAAACACCATATATTTT
CASSLGRADLRTSGNTIYF
>TRBJ1-1|TRBV7-2|TRBD1|once
TGTGCCAGCAGCCCAGATCCGGGACAGGGTCCGCGCACTGAAGCTTTCTTT
CASSPDPGQGPRTEAFF
>TRBJ1-1|TRBV18|.|few
TGTGCCAGCTCACCACCAACGGACAGTACTGAAGCTTTCTTT
CASSPPTDSTEAFF
>TRBJ2-2|TRBV2|TRBD2|.
TGTGCCAGCAGTGGGAGCGGGGGGGCTGGGGACACCGGGGAGCTGTTTTTT
CASSGSGGAGDTGELFF
>TRBJ2-1|TRBV20-1|.|.
TGCAGTGCTAGAGATTTTCCGGGGGCCGGTAATGAGCAGTTCTTC
CSARDFPGAGNEQFF
>TRBJ2-3|TRBV12-3/TRBV12-4|TRBD2|many
TGTGCCCTAAAAAGAGCGGGGAGCACAGATACGCAGTATTTT
CALKRAGSTDTQYF
>TRBJ2-5|TRBV12-3/TRBV12-4|TRBD1|few
TGTGCCAGCAATCCCCCTTCCAGGGGGTACCAAGAGACCCAGTACTTC
CASNPPSRGYQETQYF
>TRBJ2-5|TRBV4-1|TRBD2|many
TGCGCCAGCAGCCCGACTAGCGGGGGGGCGGTAGAGACCCAGTACTTC
CASSPTSGGAVETQYF
>TRBJ2-7|TRBV20-1|TRBD2|.
TGCAGTGCTAGAGATGAGATAGCGGGAAACTACGAGCAGTACTTC
CSARDEIAGNYEQYF
>TRBJ2-7|TRBV20-1|.|few
TGCAGTGCTAGTACAGGGACCTACGAGCAGTACTTC
CSASTGTYEQYF
>TRBJ2-4|TRBV7-2|TRBD2|.
TGTGCCAGCAGTCCGACTAGCATCATGGACATTCAGTACTTC
CASSPTSIMDIQYF
>TRBJ2-7|TRBV6-2/TRBV6-3|TRBD1|few
TGTGCCAGCAGTTTGAGCAGTTGGACAGGGGCATACGAGCAGTACTTC
CASSLSSWTGAYEQYF
>TRBJ1-1|TRBV11-2|TRBD1|.
TGTGCCAGCAGCCTCAACAGGGGTATAACTGAAGCTTTCTTT
CASSLNRGITEAFF
>TRBJ1-5|TRBV6-5|.|few
TGTGCCAGCAGTTACGATGGGCCGAATCAGCCCCAGCATTTT
CASSYDGPNQPQHF
>TRBJ1-1|TRBV6-1|.|.
TGTGCCAGCAGTGAAGCGGGGGCGATGATTGAAGCTTTCTTT
CASSEAGAMIEAFF
>TRBJ1-6|TRBV4-1|.|few
TGCGCCAGCAGCCAAGAGTCGAGCAGGCCCTATAATTCACCCCTCCACTTT
CASSQESSRPYNSPLHF
>TRBJ2-7|TRBV6-2/TRBV6-3|TRBD2|few
TGTGCCAGCAGTTACGAAGCGGGGGTTTCCCATAGCTACGAGCAGTACTTC
CASSYEAGVSHSYEQYF
>TRBJ2-3|TRBV27|.|few
TGTGCCAGCAGTTTAGAACCTACAGGAGATACGCAGTATTTT
CASSLEPTGDTQYF
>TRBJ2-3|TRBV2|.|.
TGTGCCACCTCTCAAGTTGGGAGCACAGATACGCAGTATTTT
CATSQVGSTDTQYF